Below, 28 T cell receptor beta chains from the same sample are listed, as sequenced in a study of shared clonotypes between healthy human individuals (dated by TCRdb to about 2020). The library was produced with the immunoSEQ multiplex PCR assay. TCRdb stores this immuneACCESS table with in-frame sequences only. Part of the clones is absent; in the studies checked, under half of the shortfall reflects unresolved V genes, and no reason is known for the rest. The sample table holds roughly 330,000 clones, of which over 65% were seen once. The top ten clonotypes cover 9% to 12% of the sample. Sequencing was performed on memory CD4+ T cells sorted from blood. The cell subset or site label, read with the paper, signifies: CD45RA-negative fraction. Source of these receptors: a young man in good health.

As concerns this clone: It may be a read error: a sequence one base away is much more abundant. This sample includes further DNA sequences coding for the same CDR3. The chain employs TRBV27 and TRBJ2-3, with 11 bases matching TRBD2. Losses at the gene ends were 8 bases for V and 6 bases for J; bases not matched to a gene: 16. The V gene's germline CDR1 is MNHEY and CDR2 SMNVEV (reference sequence). The length of the CDR3 is 17 residues. Here the CDR3 reads CASRTYSGRASTDTQYF. CDR3 in DNA: TGTGCCAGCCGCACTTATAGCGGGAGGGCCAGTACGGATACGCAGTATTTT.

The chain employs TRBV7-9 and TRBJ2-3, with 8 positions matching TRBD1. V shed 5 bases and J 6 bases; nucleotides not matched to a gene: 13. This CDR3 has 16 residues. The germline gives CDR1 SEHNR, CDR2 FQNEAQ (reference sequence). The CDR3 sequence is CASSLWTGSRVDTQYF. The CDR3 nucleotides read TGTGCCAGCAGCCTGTGGACAGGGTCCCGGGTGGATACGCAGTATTTT.

The gene calls are TRBV11-2 and TRBJ1-2; D perhaps matches TRBD1 (5 bases). The germline gives CDR1 SGHAT, CDR2 FQNNGV. The V and J ends lost 5 bases and 1 base respectively, with 17 bases between them. The CDR3 runs 16 residues. CDR3 amino acids: CASSARGAGLNYGYTF. DNA for the CDR3: TGTGCCAGCAGCGCCCGCGGGGCAGGACTTAACTATGGCTACACCTTC.

In the case of this clone: A read error may be the cause here, since a much bigger clone is one base away. The chain recombines TRBV5-1 with TRBJ1-1; perhaps TRBD1 as D (6 bases). Germline loops: CDR1 SGHRS, CDR2 YFSETQ. Trimming removed 1 base at V and 6 bases at J, with 19 bases between. This CDR3 is built from 16 residues. The CDR3 coding sequence is TGCGCCAGCAGCTTGTGGGGGGGCTCCGGTTTAGCTGAAGCTTTCTTT. Its translation: CASSLWGGSGLAEAFF. Full variable domain (rest looked up from reference TRBV5-1 and TRBJ1-1): KAGVTQTPRYLIKTRGQQVTLSCSPISGHRSVSWYQQTPGQGLQFLFEYFSETQRNKGNFPGRFSGRQFSNSRSEMNVSTLELGDSALYLCASSLWGGSGLAEAFFGQGTRLTVV.

The gene calls are TRBV7-3 and TRBJ2-1; 10 nucleotides agree with TRBD1. The CDR3 has 17 residues. Trimming took 6 bases from V and 4 from J; bases not matched to a gene: 12. The germline V gene encodes CDR1 SGHTA and CDR2 FQGTGA. CDR3: CASSQTRQGASYNEQFF. The CDR3 coding sequence is TGTGCCAGCAGTCAAACCCGACAGGGGGCATCTTACAATGAGCAGTTCTTC.

The chain has TRBV11-2 and TRBJ1-3, with TRBD1 as a possible D gene (5 bases). V lost 5 bases and J lost 3, with 14 bases in between. The length of the CDR3 is 15 residues. Germline CDR1 and CDR2: SGHAT and FQNNGV. CDR3 sequence: CASSPAGSSGNTIYF. Here the CDR3 DNA reads TGTGCCAGCAGCCCGGCAGGGTCTAGTGGAAACACCATATATTTT.

The chain has TRBV27 and TRBJ2-7; TRBD1 matches 9 bases. This CDR3 is 15 amino acids long. Germline assignment: CDR1 MNHEY and CDR2 SMNVEV (reference sequence). Unmatched junction bases numbered 9, after V lost 6 bases and J lost 3 bases. Written as DNA, the CDR3 is TGTGCCAGCAGCCCAACATTGACAGGGGGCTACGAGCAGTACTTC. Translated: CASSPTLTGGYEQYF.

Here the CDR3 reads CASSVKGQGAEAFF. CDR3 in DNA: TGTGCCAGCAGTGTGAAGGGACAGGGCGCTGAAGCTTTCTTT. This rearrangement joins TRBV27 to TRBJ1-1, with 9 bases aligning to TRBD1. V lost 5 bases, J lost 6 bases, and 7 bases stayed unmatched. Germline CDR1 and CDR2: MNHEY and SMNVEV (reference sequence). CDR3 length equals 14 residues.

At least ten counts were recorded for this clone. The CDR3 DNA reads as TGTGCCAGCAGCCAAGGCAGGGGTACATCCCAAGAGACCCAGTACTTC. Its translation: CASSQGRGTSQETQYF. The V gene is TRBV14, the J gene TRBJ2-5; D perhaps matches TRBD1 (6 bases). Germline CDR1 reads SGHDN; CDR2 reads FVKESK. Trimming pared 1 base from V and 1 base from J, leaving 13 bases between. This CDR3 is built from 16 residues.

The V gene is TRBV4-1, the J gene TRBJ1-2; D call uncertain. Germline CDR1 reads MGHRA; CDR2 reads YSYEKL. The CDR3 has 15 residues. V gave up 4 bases and J gave up 3 bases, with 15 bases separating them. The DNA of the CDR3 is TGCGCCAGCAGCCGTGTTGGGCGGATGGACTATGGCTACACCTTC. Translating it yields CASSRVGRMDYGYTF.

This clone was observed a handful of times. The genes are TRBV28 and TRBJ1-5; 8 nucleotides agree with TRBD1. V was pared by 6 bases and J by 4 bases, with 5 bases of the junction left unmatched. Per the germline V gene, CDR1 is MDHEN and CDR2 is SYDVKM. The CDR3 covers 14 residues. This CDR3 reads CASRGTGWNQPQHF. The CDR3 bases are TGTGCCAGCAGAGGGACAGGCTGGAATCAGCCCCAGCATTTT.

The chain carries TRBV2 and TRBJ2-7, with TRBD1 matching over 8 bases. Germline V gene sequence: CDR1 SNHLY, CDR2 FYNNEI. Trimming cost V 8 bases and J 0 bases; bases outside gene matches: 3. The CDR3 is 13 amino acids. CDR3 residues: CASQDRASYEQYF. The CDR3, as DNA: TGTGCCAGCCAGGACAGGGCCTCCTACGAGCAGTACTTC.

The V call is TRBV5-5, the J call TRBJ1-1, with TRBD1 as a possible D gene (5 bases). Trimming shortened V by 3 bases and J by 6 bases, and 9 bases separated the two germline ends. Germline V gene lookup returns CDR1 SGHKS and CDR2 YYEKEE (reference sequence). The CDR3 length is 12 residues. This CDR3 is CASSSGYSEAFF. CDR3 bases: TGTGCCAGCAGCTCAGGGTACTCTGAAGCTTTCTTT.

This clone was seen once. CDR3 DNA: TGTGCCAGCAGCTACAGGGGGAGAGGGTACGAGCAGTACTTC. Translation gives CASSYRGRGYEQYF. V is TRBV5-4 and J is TRBJ2-7; TRBD1 aligns across 8 bases. The J segment lost 4 bases and the V segment lost 3 bases, leaving 6 bases of the junction unmatched. CDR1 SGHNT and CDR2 YYREEE come from the germline V gene (reference sequence). The CDR3 sequence is 14 residues long.

This clone was detected a few times. The chain combines TRBV4-2 with TRBJ2-1, with TRBD2 identical over 8 bases. V dropped 0 bases and J dropped 14; count of bases not matched to a gene: 12. Germline CDR1 and CDR2: LGHNA and YNFKEQ. The CDR3 is made up of 15 amino acids. The CDR3 is CASSQDPAAGVGEFF. Here the CDR3 DNA reads TGTGCCAGCAGCCAAGATCCTGCAGCGGGAGTTGGGGAGTTCTTC.

The genes are TRBV5-1 and TRBJ1-3, with 8 bases fitting TRBD1. CDR1 is SGHRS and CDR2 is YFSETQ in the germline V gene. With 4 bases clipped from V and 0 bases from J, the junction kept 3 bases outside the gene matches. This CDR3 has 15 residues. CDR3 DNA: TGCGCCAGCAGCACCGGACAGGGCTCTGGAAACACCATATATTTT. Translated: CASSTGQGSGNTIYF.

This clone was seen ten or more times. The CDR3 DNA reads TGTGCCAGTAGTCCCATCAGGGAGTTTGGCAATCAGCCCCAGCATTTT. Protein product: CASSPIREFGNQPQHF. This sequence joins TRBV19 and TRBJ1-5; a weak D match, TRBD1 (5 bases). Germline V CDR1 and CDR2: LNHDA, SQIVND (reference sequence). The ends were cut back, 5 bases at V and 2 bases at J, with 16 bases in the middle. The CDR3 covers 16 residues.

The CDR3 bases are TGTGCCAGCAGCCTTCGACAGGAAGCTTTCTTT. It encodes CASSLRQEAFF. This sequence joins TRBV28 and TRBJ1-1, with a weak D call TRBD1 (5 bases). The CDR3 totals 11 residues. Germline values: CDR1 MDHEN, CDR2 SYDVKM. The germline V and J ends were trimmed by 6 bases and 8 bases, with 10 bases remaining between them. Looking up the rest from reference TRBV28 and TRBJ1-1 gives the full variable domain: DVKVTQSSRYLVKRTGEKVFLECVQDMDHENMFWYRQDPGLGLRLIYFSYDVKMKEKGDIPEGYSVSREKKERFSLILESASTNQTSMYLCASSLRQEAFFGQGTRLTVV.

This rearrangement joins TRBV11-2 to TRBJ2-7; D perhaps matches TRBD2 (6 bases). The CDR3 sequence is 12 residues long. The germline CDR1 and CDR2 sequences are SGHAT and FQNNGV. V was shortened by 8 bases and J by 0 bases, with 8 bases between the two germline ends. CDR3 region: CASGRSSYEQYF. CDR3 DNA sequence: TGTGCCAGCGGGAGGAGCTCCTACGAGCAGTACTTC. Drawing the rest from reference TRBV11-2 and TRBJ2-7, the complete variable domain is EAGVAQSPRYKIIEKRQSVAFWCNPISGHATLYWYQQILGQGPKLLIQFQNNGVVDDSQLPKDRFSAERLKGVDSTLKIQPAKLEDSAVYLCASGRSSYEQYFGPGTRLTVT.

The chain combines TRBV10-3 with TRBJ2-2; a weak D match, TRBD1 (5 bases). Between the trimmed V and J ends, which lost 6 bases and 2 bases, there was a span of 16 bases. CDR3 length: 16 residues. Germline lookup yields CDR1 ENHRY and CDR2 SYGVKD. CDR3 nucleotide sequence: TGTGCCATCAGGAAAATGACAGTCCTAAACACCGGGGAGCTGTTTTTT. It codes for CAIRKMTVLNTGELFF.

This clone appeared a few times. The chain joins TRBV10-3 to TRBJ1-1; possibly TRBD1 for D (6 bases). V was cut by 10 bases and J by 1 base, with 13 bases left in between. CDR1 ENHRY and CDR2 SYGVKD come from the germline V gene. The CDR3 length is 13 residues. CDR3 nucleotides: TGTGCCACAGCGGGACACACGAACACTGAAGCTTTCTTT. Its translation: CATAGHTNTEAFF.

This chain links TRBV6-5 with TRBJ2-2; TRBD2 aligns across 10 bases. The ends lost 9 bases at V and 0 bases at J; junction bases unmatched: 1. This CDR3 region has 14 residues. Germline CDR1 reads MNHEY; CDR2 reads SVGAGI. Here the CDR3 reads CASSGRTNTGELFF. In DNA, the CDR3 is TGTGCCAGTAGCGGGAGGACGAACACCGGGGAGCTGTTTTTT.

The chain employs TRBV6-4 and TRBJ2-1, with 14 bases aligning to TRBD2. This CDR3 is 16 amino acids long. Germline CDR1 is MRHNA and CDR2 is SNTAGT. J lost 9 bases, V lost 5 bases, and 9 bases had no gene match. The CDR3: CASSPQTSGRAGEQFF. Here the CDR3 DNA reads TGTGCCAGCAGTCCCCAGACTAGCGGGAGGGCCGGTGAGCAGTTCTTC.

This clone was picked up many times. The gene calls are TRBV28 and TRBJ2-7; D gene unclear. Germline CDR1 reads MDHEN; CDR2 reads SYDVKM. The V end lost 8 bases, the J end lost 4 bases, and 12 bases lay between the germline ends. The CDR3 consists of 12 residues. Here the CDR3 reads CASARERYEQYF. CDR3 nucleotides: TGTGCCAGCGCTCGCGAGAGATACGAGCAGTACTTC.

The V gene is TRBV7-9, the J gene TRBJ2-3; 7 bases are a match to TRBD2. Germline V lookup: CDR1 SEHNR, CDR2 FQNEAQ (reference sequence). J lost 3 bases, V lost 5 bases, and 8 bases had no gene match. CDR3 size: 15 residues. CDR3 region: CASSRSREGTDTQYF. DNA for the CDR3: TGTGCCAGCAGCCGCTCGAGGGAGGGGACAGATACGCAGTATTTT.

This clone has a count of ten or more. V usage is TRBV7-2 and J usage is TRBJ2-2; 9 nucleotides match TRBD2. The V gene's germline CDR1 is SGHTA and CDR2 FQGNSA. V dropped 4 bases and J dropped 5; count of bases not matched to a gene: 5. This CDR3 contains 15 residues. CDR3 protein: CASSSSGIRTGELFF. The CDR3 bases are TGTGCCAGCAGCTCTAGCGGGATACGTACCGGGGAGCTGTTTTTT.

CDR3 region: CASSEDRHNYEQYF. CDR3 nucleotides: TGTGCCAGCAGTGAGGACAGGCATAACTACGAGCAGTACTTC. V is TRBV6-1 and J is TRBJ2-7; the match to TRBD1 covers 7 bases. V gave up 3 bases and J gave up 3 bases; unmatched junction bases: 5. Germline V gene lookup returns CDR1 MNHNS and CDR2 SASEGT. The CDR3 has 14 amino acids.

A few counts support this clone. This sequence joins TRBV6-5 and TRBJ2-7; 7 bases match TRBD2. Germline CDR1 MNHEY, CDR2 SVGAGI. CDR3 size: 15 residues. J gave up 7 bases and V 2 bases, and 11 bases lay outside the gene matches. The CDR3 loop reads CASSYIAGVSREQYF. The CDR3, as DNA: TGTGCCAGCAGTTACATTGCGGGAGTAAGCCGAGAGCAGTACTTC.